This is a list of T cell receptor beta chains from one sample in a study of T cell responses to AZD1222 COVID-19 vaccine. Clones were read by immunoSEQ multiplex PCR, and TCRdb kept only the in-frame ones, dropping some. The sample yields 150,000 or so clones, approximately 90% seen once. The input for sequencing was peripheral blood, taken on day 0 of AZD1222 vaccination. Receptors originate from an adult in good health. Each CDR3 is given with its conserved first and last residue. D genes are given only for firm matches. Part of the rows lack a size; the others show once, few, many or a class for expanded clones.

clone_size | j_call | v_call | d_call | cdr3_nt | cdr3_aa
once | TRBJ2-7 | TRBV4-3 | NA | TGCGCCAGCAGCCTCGACTTGGGAAGCTCCTACGAGCAGTACTTC | CASSLDLGSSYEQYF
NA | TRBJ2-1 | TRBV5-5 | TRBD2 | TGTGCCAGCAGCTTGGTGACCGGGACTAGCGATGAGCAGTTCTTC | CASSLVTGTSDEQFF
NA | TRBJ2-1 | TRBV18 | TRBD2 | TGTGCCAGCTCACCAATTAGGACTAGCGGGTTCTACAATGAGCAGTTCTTC | CASSPIRTSGFYNEQFF
NA | TRBJ1-4 | TRBV2 | NA | TGTGCCAGCAGTGGCAGGGAAGCGAAACTGTTTTTT | CASSGREAKLFF
NA | TRBJ2-2 | TRBV5-1 | NA | TGCGCCAGCAAGACCTTCTCGGGGACTAACACCGGGGAGCTGTTTTTT | CASKTFSGTNTGELFF
NA | TRBJ2-3 | TRBV10-3 | NA | TGTGCCATCAGTGCCCCCCGGGGCACAGATACGCAGTATTTT | CAISAPRGTDTQYF
NA | TRBJ2-5 | TRBV5-4 | NA | TGTGCCAGCAGCTTGGGACAGACACAAGAGACCCAGTACTTC | CASSLGQTQETQYF
NA | TRBJ2-7 | TRBV29-1 | TRBD1 | TGCAGCGCCATCCGGGACAGGAGCTCCTACGAGCAGTACTTC | CSAIRDRSSYEQYF
NA | TRBJ2-7 | TRBV20-1 | NA | TGCAGTGCGGGACCCTACGAGCAGTACTTC | CSAGPYEQYF
few | TRBJ2-1 | TRBV6-2/TRBV6-3 | TRBD1 | TGTGCCAGCAGTGACGGGACAGGGGGCAGGGGTGAGCAGTTCTTC | CASSDGTGGRGEQFF
NA | TRBJ1-1 | TRBV27 | TRBD1 | TGTGCCAGCAGTTTAAAGGGACAGGTTATGACTGAAGCTTTCTTT | CASSLKGQVMTEAFF
NA | TRBJ1-2 | TRBV19 | TRBD1 | TGTGCCGGAAGGGACAGGGAGTATGGCTACACCTTC | CAGRDREYGYTF
NA | TRBJ2-1 | TRBV9 | NA | TGTGCCAGCAGCGTAGACGGGAGTAAATACAATGAGCAGTTCTTC | CASSVDGSKYNEQFF
once | TRBJ2-5 | TRBV7-3 | TRBD2 | TGTGCCAGCAGCCAAGGGACTAGCGACCAAGAGACCCAGTACTTC | CASSQGTSDQETQYF
NA | TRBJ2-3 | TRBV7-3 | NA | TGTGCCAGCAGCTTAAGCAGTACCGGTTTGGGTACGCAGTATTTT | CASSLSSTGLGTQYF
NA | TRBJ1-3 | TRBV7-2 | NA | TGTGCCAGCAGCTTAGGAGGGGCCAGCTCTGGAAACACCATATATTTT | CASSLGGASSGNTIYF